A single sample is the source of the 17 T cell receptor beta chains below, sequenced in a study of cytomegalovirus exposure and HLA in healthy donors (dated by TCRdb to about 2017). Libraries were constructed by the immunoSEQ multiplex PCR assay. A mixture of 60 forward primers for TCR Vbeta segments and 13 reverse primers for TCR Jbeta segments was used in the multiplex PCR. TCRdb mirrors the immuneACCESS table, restricted to in-frame sequences. Some clones are absent from its copies; in checked studies, under half trace to an unresolved V gene, and the reason for the others is unknown. Present in this sample are roughly 100,000 clones, around four fifths of which were seen just once. 7% to 9% of the sample is held by the ten biggest clonotypes. Source material: PBMCs. These receptors all come from a man aged 35-49 years in good health and CMV-seropositive.

The chain carries TRBV5-4 and TRBJ2-7; 12 positions match TRBD2. Germline V gives CDR1 SGHNT, CDR2 YYREEE (reference sequence). Trimming at V came to 4 bases and at J to 1 base, leaving 3 bases not matched to a gene. This CDR3 is 15 amino acids long. The CDR3 DNA sequence: TGTGCCAGCAGCGTGACTAGCGGGAGTTCCTACGAGCAGTACTTC. Translating gives CASSVTSGSSYEQYF. Drawing the rest from reference TRBV5-4 and TRBJ2-7, the complete variable domain is ETGVTQSPTHLIKTRGQQVTLRCSSQSGHNTVSWYQQALGQGPQFIFQYYREEENGRGNFPPRFSGLQFPNYSSELNVNALELDDSALYLCASSVTSGSSYEQYFGPGTRLTVT.

This clone has a handful of counts. J is TRBJ1-1 and V is TRBV7-9; D ambiguous. Trimming cost V 11 bases and J 0 bases, with 10 bases left between them. Germline V gene data show CDR1 as SEHNR and CDR2 as FQNEAQ (reference sequence). CDR3 length: 12 amino acids. CDR3: CARSHLNTEAFF. The CDR3 region has the DNA TGTGCCCGGTCCCATTTGAACACTGAAGCTTTCTTT.

This clone was found a few times. The gene calls are TRBV6-5 and TRBJ1-3; TRBD1 might be the D (5 bases). The CDR3 has 13 residues. Per germline, CDR1 MNHEY and CDR2 SVGAGI. Trimming left V 4 bases short and J 3 bases short, with 7 bases between. The CDR3 DNA sequence: TGTGCCAGCAGTTCGACAGTTGGAAACACCATATATTTT. As protein: CASSSTVGNTIYF.

The J gene is TRBJ2-7, the V gene TRBV27; 9 nucleotides align to TRBD1. Germline values: CDR1 MNHEY, CDR2 SMNVEV (reference sequence). The CDR3 consists of 14 residues. The V gene end was trimmed by 5 bases and the J gene end by 3 bases; junction bases not matched to a gene: 5. The CDR3 DNA reads as TGTGCCAGCAGTCTACAGGGGGCGAACTACGAGCAGTACTTC. Amino acids: CASSLQGANYEQYF.

The chain has TRBV5-1 and TRBJ2-1; 11 bases map to TRBD1. Trimming took 4 bases from V and 9 from J; bases not matched to a gene: 6. The CDR3 consists of 14 residues. Germline CDR1 SGHRS, CDR2 YFSETQ. The CDR3 loop is CASSGQGAFSEQFF. CDR3 nucleotides: TGCGCCAGCAGCGGACAGGGGGCCTTTAGTGAGCAGTTCTTC.

This clone was observed a few times. The rearrangement joins TRBV27 to TRBJ2-7, with 9 nucleotides matching TRBD1. J was trimmed by 3 bases and V by 6 bases; bases with no gene match: 9. The CDR3 is 15 amino acids. The V gene's germline CDR1 is MNHEY and CDR2 SMNVEV (reference sequence). This CDR3 reads CASSLRTGEDYEQYF. The CDR3 nucleotides are TGTGCCAGCAGCTTACGGACAGGGGAAGACTACGAGCAGTACTTC.

The chain uses TRBV2 and TRBJ2-5; D tentatively fits TRBD1 or TRBD2 (6 bases each). Germline V gene sequence: CDR1 SNHLY, CDR2 FYNNEI. The CDR3 extends over 14 amino acids. V gave up 6 bases and J gave up 3 bases, with 14 bases separating them. CDR3 DNA: TGTGCCAGCAGCGAACAGGGAGGCGAAGAGACCCAGTACTTC. Its translation is CASSEQGGEETQYF.

The rearrangement joins TRBV2 to TRBJ1-5, with TRBD1 matching 7 bases. The CDR3 contains 15 residues. Per the germline V gene, CDR1 is SNHLY and CDR2 is FYNNEI. The ends lost 6 bases at V and 6 bases at J; junction bases unmatched: 11. The DNA of the CDR3 is TGTGCCAGCAGCTTGAAGGGGGCGCGGGGTCAGCCCCAGCATTTT. It codes for CASSLKGARGQPQHF.

CDR3 residues: CASSDRGLSYGYTF. The CDR3 bases are TGTGCCAGCAGTGACAGGGGGCTAAGCTATGGCTACACCTTC. This rearrangement joins TRBV6-6 to TRBJ1-2; TRBD1 aligns across 10 bases. CDR1 and CDR2 from the germline V gene are MNHNY and SVGAGI (reference sequence). V was pared by 5 bases and J by 4 bases, with 4 bases of the junction left unmatched. The CDR3 spans 14 residues.

The V call is TRBV9, the J call TRBJ1-5; D gene unclear. The CDR3 contains 13 residues. Deletions cut 4 bases from V and 5 bases from J, with 10 bases between. Germline values: CDR1 SGDLS, CDR2 YYNGEE. CDR3 protein: CASSPSSDQPQHF. For the CDR3, the DNA is TGTGCCAGCAGCCCTAGTTCGGATCAGCCCCAGCATTTT.

This sequence joins TRBV18 and TRBJ2-5; D gene uncertain. CDR3 length equals 13 residues. V lost 2 bases and J lost 5, with 9 bases in between. CDR1 KGHSH and CDR2 LQKENI come from the germline V gene. CDR3 in amino acids: CASSPSSTETQYF. The CDR3 DNA reads TGTGCCAGCTCACCAAGCTCCACGGAGACCCAGTACTTC.

The genes are TRBV10-2 and TRBJ2-7; 13 positions match TRBD2. Germline loops: CDR1 WSHSY, CDR2 SAAADI. Losses at the gene ends were 6 bases for V and 7 bases for J; bases not matched to a gene: 9. This CDR3 is 15 amino acids long. The CDR3 protein is CASRPYTGLAGEQYF. CDR3 coding DNA: TGCGCCAGCAGGCCTTATACGGGACTAGCGGGAGAGCAGTACTTC.

The chain recombines TRBV5-5 with TRBJ2-1, with a tentative D call TRBD1 (6 bases). This CDR3 has 17 residues. CDR1 is SGHKS and CDR2 is YYEKEE in the germline V gene (reference sequence). V was shortened by 4 bases and J by 0 bases, with 17 bases between the two germline ends. CDR3 region: CASSMRQARSSYNEQFF. The DNA for the CDR3 is TGTGCCAGCAGCATGAGACAGGCCAGAAGCTCCTACAATGAGCAGTTCTTC.

This sequence joins TRBV5-6 and TRBJ2-1, with TRBD2 identical over 14 bases. This CDR3 is 14 amino acids long. J lost 8 bases, V lost 4 bases, and 2 bases had no gene match. In germline, CDR1 is SGHDT, CDR2 YYEEEE. The CDR3 region has the DNA TGTGCCAGCAGCCGACTAGCGGGGGGGGATGAGCAGTTCTTC. Its translation is CASSRLAGGDEQFF.

V usage is TRBV6-1 and J usage is TRBJ1-5, with D possibly TRBD1 on 6 matching bases. From germline, CDR1 is MNHNS and CDR2 SASEGT. The CDR3 spans 15 residues. The V end was cut by 7 bases, the J end by 3 bases, with 16 bases between. This CDR3 reads CASILGQSNNQPQHF. DNA of the CDR3: TGTGCCAGCATCCTAGGACAGTCGAACAATCAGCCCCAGCATTTT.

The V gene is TRBV5-1, the J gene TRBJ1-1; D gene uncertain. The CDR3 loop spans 13 amino acids. Germline CDR1 is SGHRS and CDR2 is YFSETQ. The V end was cut by 0 bases, the J end by 7 bases, with 10 bases between. CDR3 sequence (DNA): TGCGCCAGCAGCTTGGGTACAGCAGGTGAAGCTTTCTTT. Protein product: CASSLGTAGEAFF.

The chain has TRBV10-3 and TRBJ2-1, with TRBD2 matching 8 bases. The CDR3 runs 15 residues. V was pared by 3 bases and J by 7 bases, with 8 bases of the junction left unmatched. Per germline, CDR1 ENHRY and CDR2 SYGVKD. Here the CDR3 DNA reads TGTGCCATCAGTGATAGGGTAGCGGGGAGGAATGAGCAGTTCTTC. Amino acids: CAISDRVAGRNEQFF.